The 25 T cell receptor beta chains listed next were all sequenced from one sample in a study of blood T cell repertoires in COVID-19. This table comes from immunoSEQ multiplex PCR, and its TCRdb copy is limited to in-frame clones, with some not included. The sample carries about 200,000 clones, roughly 88% recorded once. The sequenced sample was PBMCs or T cells enriched from blood (not recorded which). These receptors were taken from a man aged 35 to 55 with acute COVID-19.

This chain links TRBV6-1 with TRBJ1-4; D unresolved. The germline CDR1 and CDR2 sequences are MNHNS and SASEGT. Trimming removed 1 base from V and 7 bases from J, with 16 bases in between. This CDR3 is built from 16 residues. The CDR3 DNA sequence: TGTGCCAGCAGTGAAGTGTTGAGGCGCGAGAGTGAAAAACTGTTTTTT. Encoded protein: CASSEVLRRESEKLFF.

This clone was seen a few times. The V call is TRBV10-3, the J call TRBJ1-2, with D unresolved. The germline V and J ends were trimmed by 2 bases and 4 bases, with 20 bases remaining between them. This CDR3 is built from 17 residues. Germline loops: CDR1 ENHRY, CDR2 SYGVKD. The CDR3 DNA follows: TGTGCCATCAGTGAGGCCCTGGGCGGGAGAGGGCCCTATGGCTACACCTTC. It specifies CAISEALGGRGPYGYTF.

The chain links TRBV30 to TRBJ2-3; TRBD1 is a possible D gene (6 bases). Trimming removed 4 bases from V and 8 bases from J, with 16 bases in between. The germline CDR1 and CDR2 sequences are GTSNPN and SVGIG (reference sequence). The length of the CDR3 is 13 residues. The CDR3 bases are TGTGCCTGGACTCCTGGGGGCCACGGTACGCAGTATTTT. This sequence encodes CAWTPGGHGTQYF.

The chain links TRBV7-6 to TRBJ1-1; TRBD1 matches at 7 bases. This CDR3 comprises 17 residues. The ends lost 4 bases at V and 2 bases at J; junction bases unmatched: 13. Per germline, CDR1 SGHVS and CDR2 FNYEAQ. CDR3 coding DNA: TGTGCCAGCAGCTCCTCGGCCACCGGGACAGTCAACACTGAAGCTTTCTTT. It yields the protein CASSSSATGTVNTEAFF.

This clone has a count of ten or more. The gene calls are TRBV4-1 and TRBJ1-1, with D tentatively TRBD1 (6 bases). Germline V CDR1 and CDR2: MGHRA, YSYEKL. V shed 0 bases and J shed 4 bases, with 15 bases lying between them. The CDR3 runs to 16 residues. The CDR3 loop is CASSQDRGARGTEAFF. Here the CDR3 DNA reads TGCGCCAGCAGCCAAGATCGGGGGGCCAGGGGCACTGAAGCTTTCTTT.

The chain uses TRBV19 and TRBJ2-5; 10 bases agree with TRBD1. Germline trimming cut 5 bases from V and 5 bases from J; bases unmatched to any gene: 8. Germline CDR1 is LNHDA and CDR2 is SQIVND (reference sequence). This CDR3 has 15 residues. DNA for the CDR3: TGTGCCAGTAGTTCAAAGACAGGGGGCTTGGAGACCCAGTACTTC. It encodes CASSSKTGGLETQYF.

V usage is TRBV2 and J usage is TRBJ1-3; no reliable D call. This CDR3 is 13 amino acids long. Trimming cost V 4 bases and J 3 bases, with 7 bases left between them. Germline V lookup: CDR1 SNHLY, CDR2 FYNNEI. The CDR3 DNA reads as TGTGCCAGCAGTGCTTACGGTGGAAACACCATATATTTT. It specifies CASSAYGGNTIYF.

This clone was seen more than once but under ten times. The V call is TRBV4-3, the J call TRBJ1-2; tentatively, D is TRBD1 (5 bases). V was clipped by 5 bases and J by 5 bases, with 21 bases between them. The germline V gene encodes CDR1 LGHNA and CDR2 YSLEER. This CDR3 spans 16 amino acids. CDR3 nucleotide sequence: TGCGCCAGCAGCGCGAAGGCGAGATTCGGGACTTATGGCTACACCTTC. Residues: CASSAKARFGTYGYTF.

This clone was recorded only once. The genes are TRBV5-1 and TRBJ2-3, with a tentative D call TRBD1 (6 bases). This CDR3 has 14 residues. V dropped 4 bases and J dropped 0 bases, with 9 bases sitting between them. Germline CDR1 and CDR2: SGHRS and YFSETQ. CDR3 sequence: CASSMGQSTDTQYF. CDR3 nucleotides: TGCGCCAGCAGCATGGGACAAAGCACAGATACGCAGTATTTT.

J is TRBJ1-2 and V is TRBV5-1; 7 bases line up with TRBD1. The length of the CDR3 is 16 residues. Germline loops: CDR1 SGHRS, CDR2 YFSETQ. Trimming took 4 bases from V and 0 from J; bases not matched to a gene: 9. The CDR3: CASSPGGPTANYGYTF. The CDR3 coding sequence is TGCGCCAGCAGCCCAGGGGGGCCGACAGCTAACTATGGCTACACCTTC.

This chain connects TRBV27 to TRBJ1-5; 9 bases are shared with TRBD1. Germline V gene lookup returns CDR1 MNHEY and CDR2 SMNVEV (reference sequence). With 3 bases clipped from V and 3 bases from J, the junction kept 3 bases outside the gene matches. The CDR3 length is 15 residues. CDR3 sequence: CASSLGTGINQPQHF. The CDR3 region has the DNA TGTGCCAGCAGTTTGGGGACAGGGATCAATCAGCCCCAGCATTTT.

This chain joins TRBV19 and TRBJ1-3, with D possibly matching TRBD1 (6 bases). From germline, CDR1 is LNHDA and CDR2 SQIVND (reference sequence). The CDR3 length is 15 residues. The V end lost 6 bases, the J end lost 1 base, and 13 bases lay between the germline ends. In DNA form, the CDR3 reads TGTGCCAGTAGGCGACAGGCCGTTTCTGGAAACACCATATATTTT. It specifies CASRRQAVSGNTIYF.

In this sample, this clone turned up a few times. V and J are TRBV25-1 and TRBJ2-5; weak D call: TRBD2 (5 bases). V was clipped by 8 bases and J by 5 bases, with 24 bases between them. Germline V gives CDR1 MGHDK, CDR2 SYGVNS. The CDR3 loop spans 16 amino acids. The CDR3, as DNA: TGTGCCAGCTCTAGACTTGCGGGTGGGTTGTCGGAGACCCAGTACTTC. It is translated as CASSRLAGGLSETQYF.

This clone was seen only once. This chain links TRBV19 with TRBJ1-2, with a possible D match to TRBD1 (6 bases). The CDR3 spans 14 residues. The V gene's germline CDR1 is LNHDA and CDR2 SQIVND (reference sequence). Trimming took off 8 bases at V and 6 bases at J, with 19 bases between the two ends. CDR3 coding DNA: TGTGCCAGTGGGCCCGAGATAGGGGGAAATGGCTACACCTTC. Translated, it gives CASGPEIGGNGYTF.

The chain combines TRBV5-4 with TRBJ2-2, with D maybe TRBD2 (6 bases). This CDR3 region has 14 residues. Germline V gene sequence: CDR1 SGHNT, CDR2 YYREEE (reference sequence). Trimming stripped 0 bases from V and 5 bases from J, with 8 bases between. The CDR3 loop reads CASSLVGSTGELFF. Written as DNA, the CDR3 is TGTGCCAGCAGCTTGGTCGGGAGTACCGGGGAGCTGTTTTTT.

The chain is built from TRBV28 and TRBJ2-3; D remains ambiguous. Trimming took 6 bases from V and 3 from J, leaving 10 bases between them. CDR3 length: 13 amino acids. In germline, CDR1 is MDHEN, CDR2 SYDVKM. CDR3 loop: CASSPDSTDTQYF. CDR3 DNA: TGTGCCAGCAGCCCAGACTCTACAGATACGCAGTATTTT.

This CDR3 is CASNYRGSYNSPLHF. DNA for the CDR3: TGTGCCAGCAATTACAGGGGCTCCTATAATTCACCCCTCCACTTT. The chain links TRBV28 to TRBJ1-6; 7 bases match TRBD1. The junction had 3 bases not matched to a gene; V was cut back by 7 bases and J by 0 bases. CDR3 length equals 15 residues. Per the germline V gene, CDR1 is MDHEN and CDR2 is SYDVKM.

V is TRBV5-1 and J is TRBJ1-1; no reliable D call. The CDR3 is 15 residues long. V was clipped by 6 bases and J by 3 bases, with 18 bases between them. Germline V gives CDR1 SGHRS, CDR2 YFSETQ. CDR3 coding DNA: TGCGCCAGCACCCCCCGGGAACGGGGTGACACTGAAGCTTTCTTT. Translation gives CASTPRERGDTEAFF.

The chain has TRBV14 and TRBJ2-2, with D possibly being TRBD2 (6 bases). Germline V lookup: CDR1 SGHDN, CDR2 FVKESK. CDR3 length equals 17 residues. V shed 0 bases and J shed 0 bases, with 11 bases lying between them. DNA for the CDR3: TGTGCCAGCAGCCAAGAATCGGAGCGGGCGAACACCGGGGAGCTGTTTTTT. Translation gives CASSQESERANTGELFF.

Here the CDR3 reads CASSWRGTDTQYF. CDR3 DNA sequence: TGTGCCAGCAGTTGGAGGGGCACAGATACGCAGTATTTT. This chain links TRBV27 with TRBJ2-3, with a possible D match to TRBD2 (6 bases). Trimming removed 4 bases at V and 1 base at J, with 6 bases between. The CDR3 has 13 residues. Germline V gene sequence: CDR1 MNHEY, CDR2 SMNVEV (reference sequence).

The V and J genes are TRBV28 and TRBJ1-5; the D gene is possibly TRBD1 (6 bases). Germline CDR1 MDHEN, CDR2 SYDVKM. Trimming removed 3 bases from V and 5 bases from J, with 14 bases in between. The CDR3 extends over 15 amino acids. The CDR3 reads CASSFLVQGHQPQHF. CDR3 DNA sequence: TGTGCCAGCAGTTTTCTGGTACAGGGTCATCAGCCCCAGCATTTT.

The chain uses TRBV27 and TRBJ1-5; TRBD1 aligns across 7 bases. CDR3 size: 14 residues. Germline V gene lookup returns CDR1 MNHEY and CDR2 SMNVEV (reference sequence). Germline trimming cut 6 bases from V and 1 base from J; bases unmatched to any gene: 3. The DNA for the CDR3 is TGTGCCAGCAGGACACAGGGGAGCAATCAGCCCCAGCATTTT. This codes for CASRTQGSNQPQHF.

V usage is TRBV25-1 and J usage is TRBJ2-5; D gene ambiguous. Germline V gene sequence: CDR1 MGHDK, CDR2 SYGVNS. Trimming removed 2 bases from V and 0 bases from J, with 7 bases in between. The CDR3 length is 14 residues. CDR3 DNA: TGTGCCAGCAGTGAAATGGGCGACCAAGAGACCCAGTACTTC. Amino acids: CASSEMGDQETQYF.

The chain links TRBV18 to TRBJ2-1; D is uncertain. The CDR3 is 13 residues long. Germline CDR1 KGHSH, CDR2 LQKENI. V shed 3 bases and J shed 8 bases, with 11 bases lying between them. CDR3 loop: CASSPRLIDEQFF. DNA for the CDR3: TGTGCCAGCTCACCGCGGCTAATCGATGAGCAGTTCTTC.

For the CDR3, the DNA is TGTGCCAGCAGCCGGGGACAGAAGTCTTACGAGCAGTACTTC. This sequence encodes CASSRGQKSYEQYF. The gene calls are TRBV6-2 or TRBV6-3 and TRBJ2-7; 7 bases agree with TRBD1. Looked up from germline, CDR1 is MNHEY and CDR2 is SVGEGT. This CDR3 is built from 14 residues. J gave up 4 bases and V 6 bases, and 9 bases lay outside the gene matches.